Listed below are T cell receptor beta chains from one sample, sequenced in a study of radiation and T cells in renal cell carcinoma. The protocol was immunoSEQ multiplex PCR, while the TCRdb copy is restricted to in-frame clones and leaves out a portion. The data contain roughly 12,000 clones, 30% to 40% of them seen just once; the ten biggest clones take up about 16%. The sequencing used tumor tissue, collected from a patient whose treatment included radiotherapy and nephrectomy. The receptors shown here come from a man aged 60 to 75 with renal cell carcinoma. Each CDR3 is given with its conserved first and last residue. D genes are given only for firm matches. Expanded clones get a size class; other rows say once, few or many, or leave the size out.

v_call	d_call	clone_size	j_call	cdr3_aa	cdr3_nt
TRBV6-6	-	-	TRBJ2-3	CASGTTDTQYF	TGTGCCAGCGGAACGACAGATACGCAGTATTTT
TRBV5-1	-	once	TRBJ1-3	CASSLGISGNTIYF	TGCGCCAGCAGCTTGGGCATTTCTGGAAACACCATATATTTT
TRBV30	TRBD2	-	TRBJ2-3	CAWRAGGTDTQYF	TGTGCCTGGAGGGCGGGGGGTACAGATACGCAGTATTTT
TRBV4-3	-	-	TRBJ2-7	CASSQDRVGYEQYF	TGCGCCAGCAGCCAAGATCGTGTTGGGTACGAGCAGTACTTC
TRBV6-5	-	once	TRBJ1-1	CASSYDRRDTEAFF	TGTGCCAGCAGTTACGATCGTCGGGACACTGAAGCTTTCTTT
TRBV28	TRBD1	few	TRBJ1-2	CASAEGQMEDGYTF	TGTGCCAGCGCCGAGGGACAGATGGAGGATGGCTACACCTTC
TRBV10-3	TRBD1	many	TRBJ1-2	CAIRQTGSYGYTF	TGTGCCATCAGGCAGACAGGGAGTTATGGCTACACCTTC
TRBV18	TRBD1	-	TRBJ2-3	CASSSGQGISSGTQYF	TGTGCCAGCTCAAGTGGACAGGGAATATCGTCAGGTACGCAGTATTTT
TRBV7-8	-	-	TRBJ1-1	CASSQVATGTEAFF	TGTGCCAGCAGTCAAGTCGCGACGGGCACTGAAGCTTTCTTT
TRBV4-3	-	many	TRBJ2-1	CASSQQSDDEQFF	TGCGCCAGCAGCCAACAGTCGGACGATGAGCAGTTCTTC
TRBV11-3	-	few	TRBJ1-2	CASSLDGEDYGYTF	TGTGCCAGCAGCTTAGATGGGGAGGACTATGGCTACACCTTC
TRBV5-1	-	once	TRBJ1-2	CASSLGFSSGAPNYGYTF	TGCGCCAGCAGCTTGGGCTTTTCTTCGGGGGCCCCTAACTATGGCTACACCTTC
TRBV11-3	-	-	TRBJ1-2	CASSQDRVYGYTF	TGTGCCAGCAGCCAAGACAGAGTCTATGGCTACACCTTC
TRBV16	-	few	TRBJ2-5	CASSQSTGDQETQYF	TGTGCCAGCAGCCAATCAACGGGAGACCAAGAGACCCAGTACTTC
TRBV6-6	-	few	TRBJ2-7	CAITPDGYYEQYF	TGTGCCATCACTCCCGACGGCTACTACGAGCAGTACTTC
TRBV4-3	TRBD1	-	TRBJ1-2	CASSDRQGSGYTF	TGCGCCAGCAGCGACCGACAGGGGAGTGGCTACACCTTC
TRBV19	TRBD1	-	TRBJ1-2	CASSIRMDRVSYGYTF	TGTGCCAGTAGTATAAGGATGGACAGGGTCTCCTATGGCTACACCTTC
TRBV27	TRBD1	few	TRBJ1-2	CASSSFGQAYGYTF	TGTGCCAGCAGTTCCTTCGGACAGGCCTATGGCTACACCTTC
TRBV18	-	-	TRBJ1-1	CASSPQGVEAFF	TGTGCCAGCTCTCCTCAGGGCGTTGAAGCTTTCTTT
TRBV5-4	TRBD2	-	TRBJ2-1	CASSRGLVPSIGAYNEQFF	TGTGCCAGCAGCCGTGGACTAGTACCCTCCATTGGGGCCTACAATGAGCAGTTCTTC
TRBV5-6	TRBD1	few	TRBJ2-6	CASSFDRAYSGANVLTF	TGTGCCAGCAGCTTTGACAGGGCGTACTCTGGGGCCAACGTCCTGACTTTC
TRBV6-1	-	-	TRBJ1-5	CATNSPGEHQPQHF	TGTGCCACCAATTCACCAGGCGAGCATCAGCCCCAGCATTTT
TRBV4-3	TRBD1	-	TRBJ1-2	CASSQDGQGDYGYTF	TGCGCCAGCAGCCAAGATGGACAGGGGGACTATGGCTACACCTTC
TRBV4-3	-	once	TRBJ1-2	CASSQSTSGYGYTF	TGCGCCAGCAGCCAATCGACGAGCGGCTATGGCTACACCTTC
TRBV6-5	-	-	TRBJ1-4	CASSYERGGSNEKLFF	TGTGCCAGCAGTTACGAACGCGGGGGGTCTAATGAAAAACTGTTTTTT
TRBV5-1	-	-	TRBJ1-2	CASSREAGPNYGYTF	TGCGCCAGCAGCAGAGAGGCGGGTCCTAACTATGGCTACACCTTC
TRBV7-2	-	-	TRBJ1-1	CASSLAQGLAFF	TGTGCCAGCAGCTTAGCTCAAGGGCTAGCTTTCTTT
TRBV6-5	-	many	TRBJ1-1	CASSYSTGNTEAFF	TGTGCCAGCAGTTACTCCACAGGGAACACTGAAGCTTTCTTT
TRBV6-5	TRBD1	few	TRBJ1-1	CASSSTGTGRNEAFF	TGTGCCAGCAGTTCTACCGGGACAGGGCGAAACGAAGCTTTCTTT
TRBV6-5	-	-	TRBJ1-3	CASTLSPSGNTIYF	TGTGCCAGCACCCTGTCGCCCTCTGGAAACACCATATATTTT
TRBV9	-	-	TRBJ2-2	CASSVAANTGELFF	TGTGCCAGCAGCGTAGCCGCGAACACCGGGGAGCTGTTTTTT
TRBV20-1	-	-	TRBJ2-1	CSAEKNEQFF	TGCAGTGCTGAGAAAAATGAGCAGTTCTTC
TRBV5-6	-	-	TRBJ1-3	CASSPEGPSGNTIYF	TGTGCCAGCAGCCCGGAGGGCCCCTCTGGAAACACCATATATTTT
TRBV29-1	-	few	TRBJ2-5	CSSGETQYF	TGCAGCTCGGGAGAGACCCAGTACTTC
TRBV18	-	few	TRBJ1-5	CASSRQSNQPQHF	TGTGCCAGCTCACGACAGAGTAATCAGCCCCAGCATTTT
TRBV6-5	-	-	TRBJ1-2	CASSYKGVPDGYTF	TGTGCCAGCAGTTATAAGGGGGTACCGGACGGCTACACCTTC
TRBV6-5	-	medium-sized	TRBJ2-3	CASSYSNKLDTQYF	TGTGCCAGCAGTTACTCGAATAAGTTAGATACGCAGTATTTT
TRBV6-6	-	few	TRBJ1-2	CASIDPRGAYGYTF	TGTGCCAGCATTGACCCTCGGGGAGCTTATGGCTACACCTTC
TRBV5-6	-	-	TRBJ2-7	CASSTTISSYEQYF	TGTGCCAGCAGCACGACCATTTCTAGTTACGAGCAGTACTTC
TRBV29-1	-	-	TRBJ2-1	CSVLDRPTAPHKAEQFF	TGCAGCGTTCTTGACAGGCCAACGGCCCCCCACAAAGCTGAGCAGTTCTTC
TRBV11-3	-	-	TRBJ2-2	CASSPVGAGYTGELFF	TGTGCCAGCAGCCCTGTAGGAGCGGGTTACACCGGGGAGCTGTTTTTT
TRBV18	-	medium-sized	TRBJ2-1	CASSPQGNEQFF	TGTGCCAGCTCCCCACAAGGGAATGAGCAGTTCTTC
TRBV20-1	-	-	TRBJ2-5	CSASDGDQYF	TGCAGTGCTAGTGACGGGGACCAGTACTTC
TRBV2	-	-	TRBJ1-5	CASSEAVGAGWSNQPQHF	TGTGCCAGCAGTGAAGCGGTCGGGGCAGGGTGGAGCAATCAGCCCCAGCATTTT
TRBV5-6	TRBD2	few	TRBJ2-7	CASSLVGTIYEQYF	TGTGCCAGCAGCTTGGTAGGGACTATCTACGAGCAGTACTTC
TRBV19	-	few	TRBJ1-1	CASSIDRSRAAFF	TGTGCCAGTAGTATAGATCGTAGCCGCGCAGCTTTCTTT
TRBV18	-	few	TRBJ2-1	CASSPAGQLNNEQFF	TGTGCCAGCTCACCAGCGGGGCAGCTTAACAATGAGCAGTTCTTC
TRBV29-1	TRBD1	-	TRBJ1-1	CSVEPRGLNLNTEAFF	TGCAGCGTTGAGCCCAGGGGGCTGAACCTGAACACTGAAGCTTTCTTT
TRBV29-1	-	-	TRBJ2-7	CSVEGQQQGPSYEQYF	TGCAGCGTTGAAGGCCAACAACAGGGTCCATCCTACGAGCAGTACTTC
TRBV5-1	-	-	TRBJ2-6	CASSWRGTSKWGSGANVLTF	TGCGCCAGCAGCTGGCGAGGTACGAGTAAATGGGGATCTGGGGCCAACGTCCTGACTTTC
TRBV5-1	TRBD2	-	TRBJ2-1	CASSPPLADNEQFF	TGCGCCAGCAGCCCCCCACTAGCGGACAATGAGCAGTTCTTC
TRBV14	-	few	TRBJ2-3	CASSQLATDTQYF	TGTGCCAGCAGCCAACTGGCTACAGATACGCAGTATTTT
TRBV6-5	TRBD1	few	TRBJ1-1	CASNDRGGRAFF	TGTGCCAGCAACGACAGGGGAGGGAGGGCTTTCTTT
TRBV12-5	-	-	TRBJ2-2	CASGLEPGIGNTGELFF	TGTGCTAGTGGTTTGGAACCAGGGATAGGTAACACCGGGGAGCTGTTTTTT
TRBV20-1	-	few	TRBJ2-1	CSGRVYNEQFF	TGCAGTGGAAGAGTCTACAATGAGCAGTTCTTC
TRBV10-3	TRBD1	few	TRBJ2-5	CAIRDVGTGETQYF	TGTGCCATCAGGGACGTCGGGACAGGAGAGACCCAGTACTTC
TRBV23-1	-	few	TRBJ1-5	CASSPSTARGHNQPQHF	TGCGCCAGCAGTCCGTCTACGGCCAGGGGACACAATCAGCCCCAGCATTTT
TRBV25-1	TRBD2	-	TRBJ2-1	CASSDPGSGVVEDEQFF	TGTGCCAGCAGTGATCCCGGAAGCGGGGTAGTGGAGGATGAGCAGTTCTTC
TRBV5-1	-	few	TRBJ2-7	CASSLGSSYEQYF	TGCGCCAGCAGCTTGGGGTCCTCCTACGAGCAGTACTTC
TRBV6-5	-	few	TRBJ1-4	CASSRTTNEKLFF	TGTGCCAGCTCGAGGACTACTAATGAAAAACTGTTTTTT